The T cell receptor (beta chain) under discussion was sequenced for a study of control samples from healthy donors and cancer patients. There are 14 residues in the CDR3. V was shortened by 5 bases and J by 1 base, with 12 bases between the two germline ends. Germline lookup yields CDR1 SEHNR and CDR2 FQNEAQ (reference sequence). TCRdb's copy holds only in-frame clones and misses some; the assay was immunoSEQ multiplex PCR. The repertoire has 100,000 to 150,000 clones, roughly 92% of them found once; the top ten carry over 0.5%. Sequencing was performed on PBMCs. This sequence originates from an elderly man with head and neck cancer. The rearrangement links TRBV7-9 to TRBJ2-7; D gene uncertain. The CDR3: CASSSMTPSYEQYF. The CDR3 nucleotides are TGTGCCAGCAGCAGTATGACACCGTCCTACGAGCAGTACTTC.